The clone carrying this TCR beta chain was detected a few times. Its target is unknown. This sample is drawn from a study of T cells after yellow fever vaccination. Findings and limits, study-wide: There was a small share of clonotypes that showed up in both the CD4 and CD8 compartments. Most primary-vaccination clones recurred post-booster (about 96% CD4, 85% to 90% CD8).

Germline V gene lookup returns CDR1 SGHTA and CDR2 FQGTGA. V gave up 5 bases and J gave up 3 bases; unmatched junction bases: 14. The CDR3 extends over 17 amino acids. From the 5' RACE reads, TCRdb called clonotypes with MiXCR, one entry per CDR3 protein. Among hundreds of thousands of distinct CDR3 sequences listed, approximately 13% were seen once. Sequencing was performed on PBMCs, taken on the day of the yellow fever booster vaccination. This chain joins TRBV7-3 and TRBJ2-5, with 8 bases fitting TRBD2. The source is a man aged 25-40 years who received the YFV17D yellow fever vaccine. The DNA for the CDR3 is TGTGCCAGCAGCCTTGGACTAGCAGGACGGATCAAAGAGACCCAGTACTTC. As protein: CASSLGLAGRIKETQYF. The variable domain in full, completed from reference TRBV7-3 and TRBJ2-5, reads GAGVSQTPSNKVTEKGKYVELRCDPISGHTALYWYRQSLGQGPEFLIYFQGTGAADDSGLPNDRFFAVRPEGSVSTLKIQRTERGDSAVYLCASSLGLAGRIKETQYFGPGTRLLVL.